The 32 T cell receptor beta chains given below trace back to one sample, sequenced in a study of Tregs in tolerant kidney transplant recipients. Using immunoSEQ multiplex PCR, the repertoire was profiled, and TCRdb retains in-frame clones only, with some absent. The data contain 100,000 to 120,000 clones, around 90% of them singletons. The sequences come from CD4+ T cells from blood, collected before the transplant. Source of these receptors: a human donor who received a combined kidney and bone marrow transplant.

The gene calls are TRBV11-2 and TRBJ1-2, with 10 bases aligning to TRBD1. CDR1 is SGHAT and CDR2 is FQNNGV in the germline V gene. The CDR3 covers 13 residues. The V gene end was trimmed by 5 bases and the J gene end by 6 bases; junction bases not matched to a gene: 3. CDR3 in amino acids: CASSPGQGNGYTF. The CDR3 DNA sequence: TGTGCCAGCAGCCCGGGACAGGGGAATGGCTACACCTTC. The full variable domain, with the rest looked up from reference TRBV11-2 and TRBJ1-2, is EAGVAQSPRYKIIEKRQSVAFWCNPISGHATLYWYQQILGQGPKLLIQFQNNGVVDDSQLPKDRFSAERLKGVDSTLKIQPAKLEDSAVYLCASSPGQGNGYTFGSGTRLTVV.

Here the CDR3 DNA reads TGTGCCAGCAGCTACCGAGTTGCGGGACGAGATACCACTGAAGCTTTCTTT. Translated, it gives CASSYRVAGRDTTEAFF. The chain has TRBV5-5 and TRBJ1-1; possibly TRBD1 for D (5 bases). Germline V gives CDR1 SGHKS, CDR2 YYEKEE (reference sequence). V gave up 3 bases and J gave up 4 bases, with 22 bases separating them. The CDR3 contains 17 residues.

A single count supports this clone. The V and J genes are TRBV5-1 and TRBJ2-1, with D perhaps matching TRBD1 (6 bases). The CDR3 extends over 13 amino acids. The V end was cut by 4 bases, the J end by 4 bases, with 9 bases between. Per the germline V gene, CDR1 is SGHRS and CDR2 is YFSETQ. CDR3 nucleotides: TGCGCCAGCAGCCAAGGGGGATACAATGAGCAGTTCTTC. Translation gives CASSQGGYNEQFF.

V is TRBV6-5 and J is TRBJ1-5; 7 bases are shared with TRBD1. The CDR3 consists of 14 residues. Germline CDR1 and CDR2: MNHEY and SVGAGI. Unmatched junction bases numbered 4, after V lost 4 bases and J lost 4 bases. In DNA, the CDR3 is TGTGCCAGCAGTTCCGACAGGGATAATCAGCCCCAGCATTTT. The encoded protein is CASSSDRDNQPQHF.

The gene calls are TRBV5-1 and TRBJ2-1; 11 bases fit TRBD2. This CDR3 is built from 16 residues. CDR1 SGHRS and CDR2 YFSETQ come from the germline V gene. V was pared by 0 bases and J by 5 bases, with 4 bases of the junction left unmatched. In DNA, the CDR3 is TGCGCCAGCAGCTTGGACCCTAGCGGGGGGCACAATGAGCAGTTCTTC. Its protein is CASSLDPSGGHNEQFF. Using reference TRBV5-1 and TRBJ2-1 for the parts outside the CDR3, the full variable domain is KAGVTQTPRYLIKTRGQQVTLSCSPISGHRSVSWYQQTPGQGLQFLFEYFSETQRNKGNFPGRFSGRQFSNSRSEMNVSTLELGDSALYLCASSLDPSGGHNEQFFGPGTRLTVL.

This chain joins TRBV7-2 and TRBJ1-1; possibly TRBD1 for D (5 bases). This CDR3 contains 14 residues. Trimming shortened V by 7 bases and J by 3 bases, and 15 bases separated the two germline ends. Germline loops: CDR1 SGHTA, CDR2 FQGNSA. CDR3 in amino acids: CASTPRRGDTEAFF. CDR3 DNA: TGTGCCAGCACCCCCCGGCGGGGGGACACTGAAGCTTTCTTT.

The V call is TRBV2, the J call TRBJ1-1, with 7 bases identical to TRBD1. There are 15 residues in the CDR3. Per germline, CDR1 SNHLY and CDR2 FYNNEI. The ends lost 8 bases at V and 2 bases at J; junction bases unmatched: 11. CDR3 DNA: TGTGCCAGCGGACGTGTGGGGACAGAAAACACTGAAGCTTTCTTT. Translation gives CASGRVGTENTEAFF.

The chain has TRBV7-2 and TRBJ1-5; 9 bases match TRBD1. Germline V lookup: CDR1 SGHTA, CDR2 FQGNSA. The CDR3 totals 15 residues. V lost 3 bases to trimming and J lost 4 bases; unmatched junction nucleotides: 4. CDR3 sequence (DNA): TGTGCCAGCAGCTTTTTGACAGGGGGGAATCAGCCCCAGCATTTT. Amino acid sequence: CASSFLTGGNQPQHF.

The chain uses TRBV7-9 and TRBJ2-5; 12 nucleotides align to TRBD2. In germline, CDR1 is SEHNR, CDR2 FQNEAQ (reference sequence). The CDR3 sequence is 17 residues long. J was trimmed by 1 base and V by 5 bases; bases with no gene match: 8. The CDR3 here is CASSPHRGLAGQETQYF. CDR3 coding DNA: TGTGCCAGCAGCCCGCATAGGGGACTAGCGGGCCAAGAGACCCAGTACTTC.

The rearrangement joins TRBV29-1 to TRBJ2-2; D may be TRBD2 (6 bases). The length of the CDR3 is 14 residues. In germline, CDR1 is SQVTM, CDR2 ANQGSEA. Trimming stripped 4 bases from V and 2 bases from J, with 11 bases between. Written as DNA, the CDR3 is TGCAGCGTTGTGGGTAGCGGTAACACCGGGGAGCTGTTTTTT. Translating gives CSVVGSGNTGELFF.

The V and J genes are TRBV15 and TRBJ2-7; TRBD2 is a possible D gene (5 bases). Trimming took 3 bases from V and 2 from J, leaving 17 bases between them. This CDR3 contains 16 residues. Germline V gene data show CDR1 as LNHNV and CDR2 as YYDKDF (reference sequence). CDR3 in DNA: TGTGCCACCAGCAGCATCGTCGGGAAGGCTGCCTACGAGCAGTACTTC. Protein: CATSSIVGKAAYEQYF.

The chain recombines TRBV6-1 with TRBJ1-2; TRBD1 matches 10 bases. CDR1 is MNHNS and CDR2 is SASEGT in the germline V gene. There are 15 residues in the CDR3. With 8 bases clipped from V and 5 bases from J, the junction kept 11 bases outside the gene matches. The CDR3 DNA reads as TGTGCCAGCCTACCCGGGCGGGACAGGGGTTATGGCTACACCTTC. Amino acids: CASLPGRDRGYGYTF.

The rearrangement joins TRBV9 to TRBJ2-2, with TRBD2 as a possible D gene (6 bases). Between the trimmed V and J ends, which lost 4 bases and 7 bases, there was a span of 17 bases. Germline V gene data show CDR1 as SGDLS and CDR2 as YYNGEE. The CDR3 is 15 residues long. The CDR3 loop is CASSPTAGGGGELFF. CDR3 coding DNA: TGTGCCAGCAGCCCAACGGCCGGGGGAGGCGGGGAGCTGTTTTTT.

The chain carries TRBV19 and TRBJ1-1; tentative D call: TRBD1 (6 bases). Trimming took 7 bases from V and 5 from J, leaving 20 bases between them. The CDR3 runs 15 residues. Germline CDR1 is LNHDA and CDR2 is SQIVND (reference sequence). The CDR3 spells CASTRGPGDGTEAFF. The CDR3 DNA reads as TGTGCCAGTACCAGGGGTCCTGGAGACGGGACTGAAGCTTTCTTT.

This clone has just one count. V and J are TRBV9 and TRBJ2-5; 11 bases match TRBD2. There are 17 residues in the CDR3. V lost 3 bases, J lost 5 bases, and 12 bases stayed unmatched. Looked up from germline, CDR1 is SGDLS and CDR2 is YYNGEE. The CDR3 sequence is CASSGHLAGGAGETQYF. The CDR3 DNA sequence: TGTGCCAGCAGCGGCCACCTAGCGGGAGGAGCTGGGGAGACCCAGTACTTC.

The sample holds a few counts of this clone. The chain links TRBV7-9 to TRBJ2-7; D perhaps matches TRBD2 (8 bases). CDR1 and CDR2 (germline): SEHNR, FQNEAQ (reference sequence). The CDR3 runs 16 residues. With 5 bases removed from V and 3 bases from J, the gap between germline ends came to 20 bases. Here the CDR3 DNA reads TGTGCCAGCAGCCCGGGAGGGGAGGGGGCGAACTACGAGCAGTACTTC. It encodes CASSPGGEGANYEQYF.

J is TRBJ1-4 and V is TRBV5-6; 9 positions agree with TRBD1. After removal of 4 bases from V and 8 bases from J, the junction contained 3 bases not matched to a gene. The CDR3 length is 13 residues. Germline V CDR1 and CDR2: SGHDT, YYEEEE. CDR3 in amino acids: CASSRDREEKLFF. CDR3 coding DNA: TGTGCCAGCAGCCGGGACAGGGAGGAAAAACTGTTTTTT.

CDR3 bases: TGTGCCAGCAGTTTGGGGGGGTTCGATGGCTACACCTTC. This sequence encodes CASSLGGFDGYTF. The V and J genes are TRBV6-5 and TRBJ1-2; weak D call: TRBD1 (5 bases). V was shortened by 4 bases and J by 6 bases, with 12 bases between the two germline ends. The CDR3 has 13 amino acids. Looked up from germline, CDR1 is MNHEY and CDR2 is SVGAGI.

The CDR3 sequence is CASSSGRTGNQETQYF. The CDR3 coding sequence is TGTGCCAGTAGTTCCGGTAGGACAGGGAACCAAGAGACCCAGTACTTC. The rearrangement links TRBV19 to TRBJ2-5, with 8 bases lining up with TRBD1. CDR3 length equals 16 residues. The trim removed 5 bases at V and 0 bases at J, leaving 8 bases unmatched. Germline CDR1 reads LNHDA; CDR2 reads SQIVND (reference sequence).

The rearrangement uses TRBV6-5 and TRBJ2-7; no reliable D call. Trimming left V 10 bases short and J 7 bases short, with 23 bases between. This CDR3 spans 14 amino acids. Germline CDR1 is MNHEY and CDR2 is SVGAGI. CDR3 in DNA: TGTGCCACCCCCTCTATAACAGACCCCTTTGAGCAGTACTTC. This codes for CATPSITDPFEQYF.

The chain combines TRBV7-9 with TRBJ2-3; 8 bases are shared with TRBD2. This CDR3 has 14 residues. CDR1 and CDR2 from the germline V gene are SEHNR and FQNEAQ (reference sequence). With V trimmed by 5 bases and J by 3 bases, 4 bases remained unmatched. As DNA, the CDR3 is TGTGCCAGCAGCCCTACTAGCGGTACAGATACGCAGTATTTT. Protein: CASSPTSGTDTQYF.

The chain combines TRBV10-3 with TRBJ1-1; D uncertain. The CDR3 runs 13 residues. V was pared by 4 bases and J by 3 bases, with 9 bases between. Germline values: CDR1 ENHRY, CDR2 SYGVKD. CDR3 nucleotides: TGTGCCATCAGTGGTAATCGGGACACTGAAGCTTTCTTT. Translated: CAISGNRDTEAFF.

CDR3 sequence reads: CAWSDGQGSWAEQFF. CDR3 coding DNA: TGTGCCTGGAGTGACGGACAGGGAAGTTGGGCTGAGCAGTTCTTC. The chain links TRBV30 to TRBJ2-1, with 8 bases matching TRBD1. J gave up 9 bases and V 1 base, and 11 bases lay outside the gene matches. Germline V gene sequence: CDR1 GTSNPN, CDR2 SVGIG (reference sequence). The CDR3 length is 15 residues.

This clone was seen only once. This chain connects TRBV11-2 to TRBJ2-1; 7 bases line up with TRBD2. J gave up 5 bases and V 6 bases, and 4 bases lay outside the gene matches. The V gene's germline CDR1 is SGHAT and CDR2 FQNNGV. The CDR3 extends over 13 amino acids. The CDR3 spells CASSRTRNNEQFF. The CDR3 coding sequence is TGTGCCAGCAGTCGGACTAGGAACAATGAGCAGTTCTTC.

On this clone itself: The sample contains more than one DNA sequence encoding this CDR3. CDR3 DNA sequence: TGTGCCAGCAGTTCACAGGGTGACTATGGCTACACCTTC. It yields the protein CASSSQGDYGYTF. V usage is TRBV27 and J usage is TRBJ1-2; maybe TRBD1 (6 bases). V was clipped by 4 bases and J by 3 bases, with 9 bases between them. CDR1 MNHEY and CDR2 SMNVEV come from the germline V gene (reference sequence). The length of the CDR3 is 13 residues.

The DNA of the CDR3 is TGCGCCAGCAGCTTGGGGACAGGGGGCAGCGATCAGCCCCAGCATTTT. Its translation is CASSLGTGGSDQPQHF. J is TRBJ1-5 and V is TRBV5-1; 11 bases map to TRBD1. CDR3 length: 16 residues. The germline CDR1 and CDR2 sequences are SGHRS and YFSETQ. V lost 0 bases to trimming and J lost 5 bases; unmatched junction nucleotides: 4.

The chain recombines TRBV19 with TRBJ2-7, with TRBD1 identical over 8 bases. The CDR3 loop spans 14 amino acids. Germline lookup yields CDR1 LNHDA and CDR2 SQIVND (reference sequence). Germline trimming cut 3 bases from V and 0 bases from J; bases unmatched to any gene: 1. Here the CDR3 reads CASSMGQASYEQYF. CDR3 bases: TGTGCCAGTAGTATGGGACAGGCCTCCTACGAGCAGTACTTC.

The rearrangement uses TRBV30 and TRBJ2-1; TRBD1 aligns across 8 bases. This CDR3 contains 12 residues. Per germline, CDR1 GTSNPN and CDR2 SVGIG (reference sequence). The V gene end was trimmed by 5 bases and the J gene end by 7 bases; junction bases not matched to a gene: 4. CDR3 protein: CAWGQGLNEQFF. In DNA, the CDR3 is TGTGCCTGGGGACAGGGTTTAAATGAGCAGTTCTTC. The full variable domain, in which reference TRBV30 and TRBJ2-1 provide the parts outside the CDR3, is SQTIHQWPATLVQPVGSPLSLECTVEGTSNPNLYWYRQAAGRGLQLLFYSVGIGQISSEVPQNLSASRPQDRQFILSSKKLLLSDSGFYLCAWGQGLNEQFFGPGTRLTVL.

The chain couples TRBV19 to TRBJ1-5; D is uncertain. The V gene lost 3 bases and the J gene lost 0 bases, with 6 bases spanning the gap. Germline V gene lookup returns CDR1 LNHDA and CDR2 SQIVND (reference sequence). The CDR3 runs to 14 residues. CDR3 residues: CASSIGPSNQPQHF. The CDR3 DNA follows: TGTGCCAGTAGTATTGGGCCTAGCAATCAGCCCCAGCATTTT.

This chain connects TRBV14 to TRBJ1-2; D possibly corresponds to TRBD1 (6 bases). Trimming removed 4 bases at V and 7 bases at J, with 16 bases between. Germline assignment: CDR1 SGHDN and CDR2 FVKESK. This CDR3 region has 14 residues. CDR3 in DNA: TGTGCCAGCAGCCCAAGACGGGGGGCGTTTGGCTACACCTTC. Translated: CASSPRRGAFGYTF.

This clone has a single count. This chain connects TRBV7-6 to TRBJ1-5; unclear D gene. The CDR3 has 15 residues. V lost 3 bases and J 4 bases, leaving 13 bases between the germline ends. Germline V gives CDR1 SGHVS, CDR2 FNYEAQ. CDR3 in DNA: TGTGCCAGCAGCTTGGACGGACTGACGAATCAGCCCCAGCATTTT. Translation: CASSLDGLTNQPQHF.

V gene TRBV6-1 combines with J gene TRBJ1-2, with a tentative D call TRBD1 (5 bases). Germline CDR1 MNHNS, CDR2 SASEGT. The CDR3 totals 16 residues. The V end was cut by 0 bases, the J end by 4 bases, with 15 bases between. CDR3 amino acids: CASSEAGGLGPYGYTF. CDR3 sequence (DNA): TGTGCCAGCAGTGAAGCTGGGGGGTTGGGACCCTATGGCTACACCTTC.